This T cell receptor beta chain was sequenced during a study of memory B cells and T cells in multiple sclerosis. As concerns this clone: What it binds is unknown.

Separate sequencing covered autoproliferating (CFSE-dim) and non-proliferating (CFSE-high) T cells from stimulus-free culture. Pooled replicate wells came from some 5x10^7 CFSE-labeled PBMCs cultured 7 days without stimulus. TCRdb's copy holds only in-frame clones and misses some; the assay was immunoSEQ multiplex PCR. The sample has roughly 45,000 clones; approximately 80% are singletons. This CDR3 is built from 11 residues. CDR1 is LNHDA, CDR2 SQIVND, per germline (reference sequence). V was cut by 6 bases and J by 14 bases, with 16 bases left in between. The TCR was taken from a human donor with multiple sclerosis. The material sequenced was PBMCs from blood kept in culture. This rearrangement joins TRBV19 to TRBJ1-1; D remains ambiguous. The CDR3 protein is CASRWEGRAFF. CDR3 bases: TGTGCCAGTAGATGGGAGGGAAGGGCCTTCTTT.